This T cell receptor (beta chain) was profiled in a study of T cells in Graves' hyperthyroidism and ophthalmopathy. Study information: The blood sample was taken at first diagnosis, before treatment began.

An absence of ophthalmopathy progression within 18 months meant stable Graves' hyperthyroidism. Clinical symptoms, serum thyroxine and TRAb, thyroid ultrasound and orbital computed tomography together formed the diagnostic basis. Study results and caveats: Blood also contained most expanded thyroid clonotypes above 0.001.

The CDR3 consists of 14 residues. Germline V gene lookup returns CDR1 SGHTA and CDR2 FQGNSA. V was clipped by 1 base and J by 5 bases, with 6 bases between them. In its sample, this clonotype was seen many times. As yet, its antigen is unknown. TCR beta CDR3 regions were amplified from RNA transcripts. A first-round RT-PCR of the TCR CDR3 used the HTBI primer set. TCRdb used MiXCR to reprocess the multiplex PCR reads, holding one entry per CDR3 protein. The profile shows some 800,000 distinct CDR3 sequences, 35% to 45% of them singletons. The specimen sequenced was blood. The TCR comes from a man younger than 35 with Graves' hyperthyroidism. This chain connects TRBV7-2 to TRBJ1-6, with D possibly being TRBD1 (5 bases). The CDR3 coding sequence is TGTGCCAGCAGCTTAGAGGGGAATAATTCACCCCTCCACTTT. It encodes CASSLEGNNSPLHF.